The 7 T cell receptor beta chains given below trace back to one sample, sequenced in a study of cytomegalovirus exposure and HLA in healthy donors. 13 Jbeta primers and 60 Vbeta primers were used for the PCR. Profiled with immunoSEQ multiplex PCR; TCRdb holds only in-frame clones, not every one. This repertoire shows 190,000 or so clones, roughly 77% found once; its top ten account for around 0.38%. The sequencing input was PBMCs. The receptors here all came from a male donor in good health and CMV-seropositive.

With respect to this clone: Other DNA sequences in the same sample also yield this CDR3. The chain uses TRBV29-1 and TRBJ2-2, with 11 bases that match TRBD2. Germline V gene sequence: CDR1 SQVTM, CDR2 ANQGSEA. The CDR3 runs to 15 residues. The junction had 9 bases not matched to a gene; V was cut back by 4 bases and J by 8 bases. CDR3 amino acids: CSVARLAGGTGELFF. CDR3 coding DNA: TGCAGCGTTGCCAGGCTAGCGGGAGGCACTGGGGAGCTGTTTTTT.

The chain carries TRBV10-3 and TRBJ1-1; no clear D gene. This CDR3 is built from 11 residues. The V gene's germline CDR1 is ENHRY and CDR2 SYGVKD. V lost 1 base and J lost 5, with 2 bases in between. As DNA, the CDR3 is TGTGCCATCAGTGAGTTAACTGAAGCTTTCTTT. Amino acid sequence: CAISELTEAFF.

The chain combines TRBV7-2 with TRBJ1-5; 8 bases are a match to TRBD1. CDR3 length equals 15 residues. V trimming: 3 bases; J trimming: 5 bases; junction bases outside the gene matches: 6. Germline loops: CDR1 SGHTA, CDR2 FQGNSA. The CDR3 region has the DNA TGTGCCAGCAGCTTGGCAGGACAGGGTTATCAGCCCCAGCATTTT. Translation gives CASSLAGQGYQPQHF.

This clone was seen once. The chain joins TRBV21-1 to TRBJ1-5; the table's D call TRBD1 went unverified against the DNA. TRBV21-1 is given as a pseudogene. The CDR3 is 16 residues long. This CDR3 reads CASSKVCRGQNQPQHF. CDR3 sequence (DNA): TGTGCCAGCAGCAAAGTTTGTAGGGGACAGAATCAGCCCCAGCATTTT.

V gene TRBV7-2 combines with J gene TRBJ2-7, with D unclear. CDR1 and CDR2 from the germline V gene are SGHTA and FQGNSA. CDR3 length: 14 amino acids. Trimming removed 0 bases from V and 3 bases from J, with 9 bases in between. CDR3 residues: CASSLARNSYEQYF. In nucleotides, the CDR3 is TGTGCCAGCAGCTTAGCGCGGAATAGCTACGAGCAGTACTTC. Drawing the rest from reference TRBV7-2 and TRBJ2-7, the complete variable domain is GAGVSQSPSNKVTEKGKDVELRCDPISGHTALYWYRQSLGQGLEFLIYFQGNSAPDKSGLPSDRFSAERTGGSVSTLTIQRTQQEDSAVYLCASSLARNSYEQYFGPGTRLTVT.

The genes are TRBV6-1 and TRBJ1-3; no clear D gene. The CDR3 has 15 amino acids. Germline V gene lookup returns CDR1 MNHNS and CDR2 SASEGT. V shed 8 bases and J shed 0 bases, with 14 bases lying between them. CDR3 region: CASESQPISGNTIYF. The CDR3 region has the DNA TGTGCCAGCGAATCACAGCCGATCTCTGGAAACACCATATATTTT.

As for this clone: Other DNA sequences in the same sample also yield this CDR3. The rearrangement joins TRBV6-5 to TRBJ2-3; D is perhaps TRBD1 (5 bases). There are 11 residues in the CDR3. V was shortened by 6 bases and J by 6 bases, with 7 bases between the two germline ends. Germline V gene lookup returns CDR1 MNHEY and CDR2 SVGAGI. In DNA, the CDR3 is TGTGCCAGCAGAGGGGCCGATACGCAGTATTTT. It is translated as CASRGADTQYF.